This T cell receptor (beta chain) was sequenced during a study of technical replicates of blood from a few donors (dated by TCRdb to 2016 to 2017). This clone was detected only once. What this receptor recognizes is not known. No much larger clonotype is one base removed from it; base qualities were not supplied. From a lookup of the germline V gene (reference sequence), CDR1 and CDR2 are DFQATT and SNEGSKA. There are 11 amino acids in the CDR3, from cysteine to phenylalanine inclusive. The retained sequence is limited to the CDR3, 33 bases, with the frame set at the first base. The protocol used for the library was the immunoSEQ multiplex PCR assay. The clones in this table, taken by TCRdb from immuneACCESS, are in-frame only. Not every clone is retained; where verified, under half of the shortfall comes from an unresolved V gene, and the cause of the rest is unknown. The sample has tens of thousands of clones on record, roughly 90% of them singletons. The top ten constitute roughly 4.2% of the sample.

The rearranged chain carries TRBV20-1 and TRBJ1-5, with TRBD1 tentatively as D gene (6 bases match). The sample taken for sequencing was PBMCs. The source of this sequence is a human donor in good health. Some clones in this sample may be carry-over from other donors' samples. The DNA reads as follows: TGCAGGCCCCCCAGGGGACGGCCCCAGCATTTT. Translation gives CRPPRGRPQHF.